The 25 T cell receptor beta chains listed next were all sequenced from one sample in a study of T cell responses to AZD1222 COVID-19 vaccine. The protocol was immunoSEQ multiplex PCR, while the TCRdb copy is restricted to in-frame clones and leaves out a portion. The sample has around 140,000 clones; under 90% are singletons. The material sequenced was peripheral blood, taken on day 0 of AZD1222 vaccination. These receptors were collected from an adult in good health.

The chain uses TRBV9 and TRBJ2-5; 14 nucleotides agree with TRBD2. Germline CDR1 reads SGDLS; CDR2 reads YYNGEE. The CDR3 contains 16 residues. With 3 bases clipped from V and 5 bases from J, the junction kept 6 bases outside the gene matches. The CDR3 protein is CASSAQRTSGRETQYF. The CDR3 DNA is TGTGCCAGCAGCGCCCAGAGGACTAGCGGGAGGGAGACCCAGTACTTC.

The chain joins TRBV6-1 to TRBJ1-2; the match to TRBD1 covers 7 bases. Germline CDR1 and CDR2: MNHNS and SASEGT. J gave up 3 bases and V 2 bases, and 9 bases lay outside the gene matches. The CDR3 covers 16 residues. For the CDR3, the DNA is TGTGCCAGCAGTGAATTTAGGACAGGACGGGACTATGGCTACACCTTC. Its translation: CASSEFRTGRDYGYTF.

V is TRBV5-4 and J is TRBJ2-7; TRBD2 might be the D (6 bases). Germline values: CDR1 SGHNT, CDR2 YYREEE (reference sequence). Trimming shortened V by 4 bases and J by 0 bases, and 8 bases separated the two germline ends. The CDR3 runs to 13 residues. The CDR3 region is CASSAGSSYEQYF. The CDR3 coding sequence is TGTGCCAGCAGCGCCGGGAGCTCCTACGAGCAGTACTTC.

The J gene is TRBJ2-2, the V gene TRBV6-5; D is perhaps TRBD1 or TRBD2 (5 bases each). The CDR3 runs 16 residues. The V end was cut by 3 bases, the J end by 0 bases, with 11 bases between. Germline loops: CDR1 MNHEY, CDR2 SVGAGI. CDR3 in DNA: TGTGCCAGCAGTTATAAAAGGGGAGCGAACACCGGGGAGCTGTTTTTT. Translating gives CASSYKRGANTGELFF.

The genes are TRBV19 and TRBJ1-2, with D possibly being TRBD1 (5 bases). The germline gives CDR1 LNHDA, CDR2 SQIVND (reference sequence). Trimming took off 3 bases at V and 5 bases at J, with 10 bases between the two ends. The CDR3 consists of 13 residues. The CDR3 reads CASSIRVGYGYTF. The CDR3 DNA sequence: TGTGCCAGTAGTATCAGGGTCGGGTATGGCTACACCTTC.

The genes are TRBV6-5 and TRBJ2-5, with 7 bases identical to TRBD2. The germline V gene encodes CDR1 MNHEY and CDR2 SVGAGI. The CDR3 length is 16 residues. V was pared by 0 bases and J by 5 bases, with 9 bases of the junction left unmatched. CDR3 region: CASSYSSGAPQETQYF. The DNA for the CDR3 is TGTGCCAGCAGTTACTCGAGCGGGGCGCCCCAGGAGACCCAGTACTTC.

This clone was seen repeatedly, ten times or more. This chain connects TRBV6-5 to TRBJ1-1; D is possibly TRBD1 (5 bases). This CDR3 is 15 amino acids long. Germline CDR1 and CDR2: MNHEY and SVGAGI. V shed 5 bases and J shed 1 base, with 14 bases lying between them. The CDR3 loop reads CASSNNPGANTEAFF. The CDR3, as DNA: TGTGCCAGCAGTAACAACCCTGGGGCGAACACTGAAGCTTTCTTT.

The rearrangement uses TRBV16 and TRBJ1-2; D is unclear. V was cut by 4 bases and J by 3 bases, with 12 bases left in between. The CDR3 has 14 residues. The germline V gene encodes CDR1 KGHSY and CDR2 FQNENV. DNA for the CDR3: TGTGCCAGCAGCCCCCTGATTGAGGACTATGGCTACACCTTC. Translation gives CASSPLIEDYGYTF.

CDR3 amino acids: CASSIGNDEPQHF. The CDR3 nucleotides read TGTGCCAGTAGTATAGGGAACGATGAGCCCCAGCATTTT. V and J are TRBV19 and TRBJ1-5; D call uncertain. The CDR3 extends over 13 amino acids. V was cut by 1 base and J by 8 bases, with 9 bases left in between. The germline V gene encodes CDR1 LNHDA and CDR2 SQIVND (reference sequence).

The sample holds a few counts of this clone. The chain joins TRBV5-6 to TRBJ1-2, with 10 bases that match TRBD1. In germline, CDR1 is SGHDT, CDR2 YYEEEE. This CDR3 has 18 residues. Unmatched junction bases numbered 15, after V lost 4 bases and J lost 3 bases. In DNA, the CDR3 is TGTGCCAGCAGCCAAAGAGCCGGGACAGGGGATTTGCACTATGGCTACACCTTC. This encodes CASSQRAGTGDLHYGYTF.

The CDR3, as DNA: TGTGCCAGCAGTTCATTCAGGGGGCTGAACACTGAAGCTTTCTTT. Protein: CASSSFRGLNTEAFF. The chain uses TRBV28 and TRBJ1-1; 8 positions agree with TRBD1. The CDR3 contains 15 residues. CDR1 and CDR2 (germline): MDHEN, SYDVKM. With 4 bases clipped from V and 0 bases from J, the junction kept 4 bases outside the gene matches.

The chain links TRBV3-1 (or the pseudogene TRBV3-2) to TRBJ2-1; 11 bases map to TRBD2. This CDR3 region has 18 residues. Losses at the gene ends were 0 bases for V and 4 bases for J; bases not matched to a gene: 8. The germline V gene encodes CDR1 LGHDT and CDR2 YNNKEL (reference sequence). The CDR3 sequence is CASSQDLLAGAGYNEQFF. CDR3 in DNA: TGTGCCAGCAGCCAAGATTTACTAGCGGGGGCTGGATACAATGAGCAGTTCTTC.

This chain connects TRBV3-1 (or the pseudogene TRBV3-2) to TRBJ1-1, with 7 bases identical to TRBD1. This CDR3 is 14 amino acids long. Germline CDR1 and CDR2: LGHDT and YNNKEL (reference sequence). J was trimmed by 3 bases and V by 6 bases; bases with no gene match: 7. The CDR3 is CASSYQGGDTEAFF. In DNA, the CDR3 is TGTGCCAGCAGTTATCAGGGGGGGGACACTGAAGCTTTCTTT.

The chain joins TRBV20-1 to TRBJ1-5; unclear D gene. Germline values: CDR1 DFQATT, CDR2 SNEGSKA (reference sequence). V lost 3 bases and J lost 6, with 15 bases in between. This CDR3 is built from 14 residues. CDR3 coding DNA: TGCAGTGCTAGTGAGGGTCTGGTCGCTCAGCCCCAGCATTTT. The encoded protein is CSASEGLVAQPQHF.

The chain carries TRBV7-9 and TRBJ2-4, with 8 nucleotides matching TRBD1. After removal of 5 bases from V and 1 base from J, the junction contained 7 bases not matched to a gene. The germline V gene has CDR1 SEHNR and CDR2 FQNEAQ (reference sequence). The CDR3 runs 16 residues. CDR3 amino acids: CASSPRTGRAKNIQYF. The CDR3 DNA reads as TGTGCCAGCAGCCCCCGGACAGGGCGGGCCAAAAACATTCAGTACTTC.

The chain is built from TRBV4-1 and TRBJ1-2; 10 bases line up with TRBD1. The J segment lost 2 bases and the V segment lost 1 base, leaving 4 bases of the junction unmatched. The germline CDR1 and CDR2 sequences are MGHRA and YSYEKL. CDR3 length equals 16 residues. The CDR3 DNA reads TGCGCCAGCAGCCAAGTAGGACAGGGGGTAAACTATGGCTACACCTTC. It codes for CASSQVGQGVNYGYTF.

DNA for the CDR3: TGTGCCAGCAGCTTAGTGGGGAGGCGGACTGGAAACACCATATATTTT. Translated: CASSLVGRRTGNTIYF. The V and J genes are TRBV11-2 and TRBJ1-3; D remains ambiguous. CDR3 length equals 16 residues. Germline-derived CDR1 and CDR2 are SGHAT and FQNNGV. V lost 1 base, J lost 2 bases, and 12 bases lay in between.

The gene calls are TRBV3-1 (or the pseudogene TRBV3-2) and TRBJ2-7, with D perhaps being TRBD1 or TRBD2 (6 bases each). The CDR3 has 21 amino acids. V was shortened by 1 base and J by 5 bases, with 33 bases between the two germline ends. The V gene's germline CDR1 is LGHDT and CDR2 YNNKEL (reference sequence). The CDR3: CASSQAKPSPGWGASSHEQYF. DNA for the CDR3: TGTGCCAGCAGCCAAGCTAAACCGAGCCCCGGGTGGGGGGCTTCCAGCCACGAGCAGTACTTC.

The chain carries TRBV7-9 and TRBJ1-4; possible D gene TRBD1, 5 bases. The CDR3 has 14 residues. From germline, CDR1 is SEHNR and CDR2 FQNEAQ (reference sequence). Trimming left V 5 bases short and J 3 bases short, with 10 bases between. This CDR3 is CASSLRVSNEKLFF. DNA for the CDR3: TGTGCCAGCAGCCTCAGGGTTTCTAATGAAAAACTGTTTTTT.

This chain connects TRBV27 to TRBJ1-1; no definite D call. The V gene lost 5 bases and the J gene lost 7 bases, with 14 bases spanning the gap. Germline V gives CDR1 MNHEY, CDR2 SMNVEV (reference sequence). The CDR3 covers 13 residues. The CDR3 reads CASSPRRGFEAFF. DNA for the CDR3: TGTGCCAGCAGTCCTCGGAGAGGGTTTGAAGCTTTCTTT.

This chain joins TRBV28 and TRBJ2-2; D unclear. Per germline, CDR1 MDHEN and CDR2 SYDVKM. Between the trimmed V and J ends, which lost 6 bases and 1 base, there was a span of 12 bases. The CDR3 has 15 amino acids. The DNA of the CDR3 is TGTGCCAGCAGCACCTCCGGACGGAACACCGGGGAGCTGTTTTTT. Amino acid sequence: CASSTSGRNTGELFF.

V usage is TRBV28 and J usage is TRBJ2-7, with D maybe TRBD1 (7 bases). The germline gives CDR1 MDHEN, CDR2 SYDVKM. This CDR3 comprises 17 residues. V was trimmed by 7 bases and J by 4 bases, leaving 26 bases between them. CDR3 nucleotides: TGTGCCAGCACCGCGGACAGGCGGCGGGGTGGGCAATACGAGCAGTACTTC. It specifies CASTADRRRGGQYEQYF.

In nucleotides, the CDR3 is TGTGCCACCAGGGATTCCTTAGAGGCACAGGGGATTTATAGCAATCAGCCCCAGCATTTT. It yields the protein CATRDSLEAQGIYSNQPQHF. The chain uses TRBV15 and TRBJ1-5; 7 bases fit TRBD1. The germline gives CDR1 LNHNV, CDR2 YYDKDF (reference sequence). The V gene end was trimmed by 6 bases and the J gene end by 0 bases; junction bases not matched to a gene: 20. This CDR3 is built from 20 residues.

This chain uses TRBV28 with TRBJ1-6; no clear D gene. Germline V gives CDR1 MDHEN, CDR2 SYDVKM. V lost 4 bases and J lost 7, with 17 bases in between. The CDR3 has 16 amino acids. CDR3 protein: CASSSPPGVGNSPLHF. In nucleotides, the CDR3 is TGTGCCAGCAGTTCTCCGCCTGGGGTCGGAAATTCACCCCTCCACTTT.

The chain is built from TRBV10-3 and TRBJ1-2; D may be TRBD1 (5 bases). The CDR3 has 12 amino acids. V lost 4 bases to trimming and J lost 4 bases, with 7 bases between them. Germline loops: CDR1 ENHRY, CDR2 SYGVKD. CDR3 sequence reads: CAISAGTYGYTF. The DNA for the CDR3 is TGTGCCATCAGTGCCGGGACCTATGGCTACACCTTC.